This TCR beta chain comes out of a study of T-cell memory formation after mild COVID-19. Study details: TCR clusters mostly belonged to single donors.

MiXCR, run by TCRdb on the 5' RACE reads, gives a single entry per CDR3 protein. In the table there are around 13,000 distinct CDR3 sequences, about 12% of which are singletons. This clonotype was found many times. Its antigen is still unknown. General study findings and limits: Among clones contracting day 15 to 85, CD4/CD8 was balanced, whereas later expanders leaned CD4+.

The germline gives CDR1 SGHRS, CDR2 YFSETQ. CDR3 length: 15 residues. Between the trimmed V and J ends, which lost 3 bases and 3 bases, there was a span of 13 bases. What was sequenced was PBMCs or a T cell subset sorted from them (not recorded which). This chain uses TRBV5-1 with TRBJ2-1; tentatively, D is TRBD2 (7 bases). The clonotype originates from an adult woman who had mild COVID-19 (a few samples of this study predate the infection). Cell type and time point are not known. CDR3 amino acids: CASSSSGTSYNEQFF. CDR3 coding DNA: TGCGCCAGCAGCTCCAGCGGGACAAGCTACAATGAGCAGTTCTTC.